Listed below are T cell receptor beta chains from one sample, sequenced in a study of blood T cells in healthy people across ages. MiXCR was run by TCRdb on the 5' RACE reads, yielding one entry per CDR3 protein. The sample consists of 1.4 million to 1.5 million distinct CDR3 sequences, 40% to 50% of them appearing once. Sequencing used blood. The origin of the receptors is a woman aged 18-29 years in good health. The CDR3 runs from the conserved cysteine through the conserved F or W. The D gene is left open where the match is weak. Only part of the rows carry a size: once, few, many, or a class if the clone is expanded.

>few|TRBJ2-7|TRBV12-5|-
CASGGDEQYF
TGTGCTAGTGGCGGGGACGAGCAGTACTTC
>-|TRBJ1-6|TRBV12-3/TRBV12-4|-
CASSLAPLMTSLNSPLHF
TGTGCCAGCAGTTTAGCGCCCCTCATGACAAGTCTGAATTCACCCCTCCACTTT
>-|TRBJ2-5|TRBV5-1|-
CASSSGPYNEQYF
TGCGCCAGCAGCTCGGGACCTTACAATGAGCAGTACTTC
>many|TRBJ1-2|TRBV27|-
CASSFGGDGYTF
TGTGCCAGCAGCTTCGGGGGGGATGGCTACACCTTC
>many|TRBJ2-1|TRBV9|-
CASSVGQSSYNEQFF
TGTGCCAGCAGCGTAGGACAGAGCTCCTACAATGAGCAGTTCTTC
>few|TRBJ2-7|TRBV28|-
CASSLWGAGRSYEQYF
TGTGCCAGCAGTTTATGGGGGGCGGGGCGCTCCTACGAGCAGTACTTC
>-|TRBJ2-5|TRBV4-1|-
CASSQGRQGGRETQYF
TGCGCCAGCAGCCAAGGGAGACAGGGAGGAAGAGAGACCCAGTACTTC
>once|TRBJ2-2|TRBV20-1|-
CSARGAGLNTGELFF
TGCAGTGCTAGAGGGGCGGGACTTAACACCGGGGAGCTGTTTTTT
>-|TRBJ1-5|TRBV4-1|-
CASSETRWGNQRF
TGCGCCAGCAGCGAGACCCGGTGGGGGAACCAGCGTTTT
>few|TRBJ2-5|TRBV28|TRBD1
CASTSAGTGEKRTQYF
TGTGCCAGCACCTCAGCCGGGACAGGGGAGAAAAGGACCCAGTACTTC
>-|TRBJ2-7|TRBV28|-
CASSLHGDGYEQYF
TGTGCCAGCAGTTTACATGGGGATGGCTACGAGCAGTACTTC
>-|TRBJ2-1|TRBV11-2|-
CASSLEIRNNEQFF
TGTGCCAGCAGCTTAGAGATTCGAAACAATGAGCAGTTCTTC
>-|TRBJ2-7|TRBV5-4|TRBD1
CASSDKGQGFYEQYF
TGTGCCAGCAGCGACAAGGGACAGGGGTTCTACGAGCAGTACTTC
>-|TRBJ2-7|TRBV20-1|-
CSAREGLVSEQYF
TGCAGTGCTAGGGAAGGGTTGGTAAGCGAGCAGTACTTC
>few|TRBJ2-1|TRBV7-6|TRBD1
CASSSRTGRAQFF
TGTGCCAGCAGCTCGAGGACAGGGCGGGCGCAGTTCTTC
>-|TRBJ2-7|TRBV6-5|-
CAGSYSPEVSDEQYF
TGTGCCGGCAGTTACTCCCCGGAAGTTTCCGACGAGCAGTACTTC